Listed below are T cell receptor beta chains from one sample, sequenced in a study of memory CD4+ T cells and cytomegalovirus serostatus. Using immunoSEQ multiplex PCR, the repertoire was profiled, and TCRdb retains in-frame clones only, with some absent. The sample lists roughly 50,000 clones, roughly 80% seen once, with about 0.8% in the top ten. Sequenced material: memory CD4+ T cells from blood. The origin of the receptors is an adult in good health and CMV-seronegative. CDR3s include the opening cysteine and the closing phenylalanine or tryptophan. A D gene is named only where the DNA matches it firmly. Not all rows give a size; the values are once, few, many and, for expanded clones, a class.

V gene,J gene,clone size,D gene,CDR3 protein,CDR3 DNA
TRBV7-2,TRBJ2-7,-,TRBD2,CASSPSTSHRQYF,TGTGCCAGCAGCCCCTCGACTAGCCACCGCCAGTACTTC
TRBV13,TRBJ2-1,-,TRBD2,CASSLGLASGQYSYNEQFF,TGTGCCAGCAGCTTAGGTTTGGCTAGCGGGCAGTACTCCTACAATGAGCAGTTCTTC
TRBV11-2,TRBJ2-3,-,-,CASSLEIGITDTQYF,TGTGCCAGCAGCTTAGAGATAGGGATTACAGATACGCAGTATTTT
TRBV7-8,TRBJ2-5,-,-,CASTQTRQETQYF,TGTGCCAGCACCCAAACACGGCAAGAGACCCAGTACTTC
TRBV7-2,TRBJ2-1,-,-,CASSLARGALYNEQFF,TGTGCCAGCAGCTTAGCCCGGGGGGCGCTCTACAATGAGCAGTTCTTC
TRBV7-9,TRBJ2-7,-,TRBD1,CASTIRAGGIYEQYF,TGTGCCAGCACCATACGGGCAGGGGGCATCTACGAGCAGTACTTC
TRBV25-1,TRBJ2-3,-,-,CASSEGTSANWRTQYF,TGTGCCAGCAGTGAGGGGACCTCCGCCAACTGGCGTACGCAGTATTTT
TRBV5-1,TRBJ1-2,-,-,CASSLAQGRDGYTF,TGCGCCAGCAGCTTGGCCCAGGGGAGGGATGGCTACACCTTC
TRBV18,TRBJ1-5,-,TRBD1,CASSGQGATDQPQHF,TGTGCCAGCTCAGGACAGGGGGCGACGGATCAGCCCCAGCATTTT
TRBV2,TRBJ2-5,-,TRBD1,CASQRSGGSKTQYF,TGTGCCAGCCAAAGGTCAGGGGGCTCCAAGACCCAGTACTTC
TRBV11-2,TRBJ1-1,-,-,CASSLVLGEVKTEAFF,TGTGCCAGCAGTCTAGTATTGGGGGAAGTAAAAACTGAAGCTTTCTTT
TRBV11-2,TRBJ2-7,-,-,CASSSWRGKRAHEQYF,TGTGCCAGCAGCTCCTGGCGAGGTAAAAGGGCCCACGAGCAGTACTTC
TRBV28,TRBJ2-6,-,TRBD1,CASSSSRTGDSGANVLTF,TGTGCCAGCAGTTCCAGTAGGACAGGCGACTCTGGGGCCAACGTCCTGACTTTC
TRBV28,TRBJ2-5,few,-,CASQGTEETQYF,TGTGCCAGCCAAGGGACGGAAGAGACCCAGTACTTC
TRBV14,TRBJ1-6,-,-,CASSQGLASSSPLHF,TGTGCCAGCAGCCAAGGATTGGCGAGTTCTTCACCCCTCCACTTT
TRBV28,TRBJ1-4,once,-,CASSLPGTLTNGANEKLFF,TGTGCCAGCAGTTTACCTGGGACTCTAACAAATGGGGCTAATGAAAAACTGTTTTTT
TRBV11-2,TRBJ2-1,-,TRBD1,CASSSRTGNTLYNEQFF,TGTGCCAGCAGCAGCCGGACAGGCAACACCCTCTACAATGAGCAGTTCTTC
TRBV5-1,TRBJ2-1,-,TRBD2,CASSLSAGGYNEQFF,TGCGCCAGCAGCTTGTCAGCGGGGGGCTACAATGAGCAGTTCTTC
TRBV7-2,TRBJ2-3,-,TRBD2,CASSTGTSGAPSTDTQYF,TGTGCCAGCAGCACCGGGACTAGCGGGGCCCCTAGCACAGATACGCAGTATTTT
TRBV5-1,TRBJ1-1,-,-,CASSYPGVPNTEAFF,TGCGCCAGCAGCTACCCCGGGGTCCCGAACACTGAAGCTTTCTTT
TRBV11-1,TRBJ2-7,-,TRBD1,CASSLAGTGGSYEQYF,TGTGCCAGCAGCTTAGCCGGGACAGGGGGCAGTTACGAGCAGTACTTC
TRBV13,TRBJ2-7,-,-,CASSWGPNSYEQYF,TGTGCCAGCAGCTGGGGCCCTAACTCCTACGAGCAGTACTTC
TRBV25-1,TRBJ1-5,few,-,CASSELAGLPQHF,TGTGCCAGCAGTGAATTGGCGGGACTGCCCCAGCATTTT
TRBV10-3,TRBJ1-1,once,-,CAISEGRGFTEAFF,TGTGCCATCAGTGAAGGCAGGGGTTTCACTGAAGCTTTCTTT
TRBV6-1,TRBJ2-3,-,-,CASSPDTPLTDTQYF,TGTGCCAGCAGTCCGGACACCCCATTGACAGATACGCAGTATTTT
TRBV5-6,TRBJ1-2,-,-,CASSVGHFNYGYTF,TGTGCCAGCAGCGTAGGCCACTTTAACTATGGCTACACCTTC
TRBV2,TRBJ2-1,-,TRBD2,CASSGTRSDNEQFF,TGTGCCAGCAGCGGGACTAGATCGGACAATGAGCAGTTCTTC
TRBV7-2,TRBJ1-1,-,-,CASSLVMNTEAFF,TGTGCCAGCAGCTTAGTAATGAACACTGAAGCTTTCTTT
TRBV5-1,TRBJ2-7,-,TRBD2,CASSLYGGETYEQYF,TGCGCCAGCAGCTTGTACGGGGGGGAGACCTACGAGCAGTACTTC
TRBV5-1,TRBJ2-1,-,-,CASSLEGDYNEQFF,TGCGCCAGCAGCTTGGAGGGTGACTACAATGAGCAGTTCTTC
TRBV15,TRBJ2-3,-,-,CATSRGDPSTDTQYF,TGTGCCACCAGCAGAGGGGACCCTAGCACAGATACGCAGTATTTT
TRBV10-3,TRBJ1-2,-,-,CAISEALVSGYTF,TGTGCCATCAGTGAGGCCCTAGTTTCTGGCTACACCTTC
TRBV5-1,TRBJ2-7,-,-,CASSPGAGGYEQYF,TGCGCCAGCAGTCCAGGGGCTGGTGGCTACGAGCAGTACTTC
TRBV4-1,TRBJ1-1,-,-,CASSQPSVGGQGTEAFF,TGCGCCAGCAGCCAACCTTCGGTCGGGGGGCAAGGCACTGAAGCTTTCTTT
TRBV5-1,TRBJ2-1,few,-,CASSFNGGPEPPRFF,TGCGCCAGCAGCTTTAACGGGGGTCCTGAACCCCCCAGATTCTTC
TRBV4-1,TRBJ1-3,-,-,CASSQDGRLSGNTIYF,TGCGCCAGCAGCCAAGACGGGAGACTCTCTGGAAACACCATATATTTT
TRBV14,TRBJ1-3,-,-,CASSRSTVSGNTIYF,TGTGCCAGCAGCCGATCAACGGTCTCTGGAAACACCATATATTTT
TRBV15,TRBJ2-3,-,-,CATSRGGGLNTDTQYF,TGTGCCACCAGCAGAGGGGGGGGGCTAAACACAGATACGCAGTATTTT
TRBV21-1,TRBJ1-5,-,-,CASSPPLGAKPQPQHF,TGTGCCAGCAGCCCTCCCCTGGGGGCCAAGCCTCAGCCCCAGCATTTT
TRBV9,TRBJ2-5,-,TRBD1,CASSVGQGSETETQYF,TGTGCCAGCAGCGTGGGACAGGGGAGTGAGACAGAGACCCAGTACTTC
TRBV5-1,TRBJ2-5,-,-,CASSLDVRQETQYF,TGCGCCAGCAGCTTGGATGTGCGCCAAGAGACCCAGTACTTC
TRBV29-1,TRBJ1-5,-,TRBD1,CSVGNRGHQPQHF,TGCAGCGTGGGAAACAGGGGCCATCAGCCCCAGCATTTT
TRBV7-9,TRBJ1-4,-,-,CASSLGDTLNEKLFF,TGTGCCAGCAGCTTAGGAGACACACTTAATGAAAAACTGTTTTTT
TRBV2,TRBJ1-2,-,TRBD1,CASIQQGIGVGYTF,TGTGCCAGCATCCAACAGGGGATCGGAGTCGGCTACACCTTC
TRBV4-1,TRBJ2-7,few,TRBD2,CASSWGLAGVYEQYF,TGCGCCAGCTCGTGGGGGCTAGCGGGAGTCTACGAGCAGTACTTC
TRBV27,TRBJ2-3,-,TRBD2,CASTTWFPTGGGTDTQYF,TGTGCCAGCACCACGTGGTTCCCTACGGGGGGAGGCACAGATACGCAGTATTTT
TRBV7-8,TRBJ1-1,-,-,CASSSYRVGNTEAFF,TGTGCCAGCAGCTCCTACAGGGTGGGGAACACTGAAGCTTTCTTT
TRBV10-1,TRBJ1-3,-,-,CASSDGYTIYF,TGCGCCAGCAGTGACGGGTACACCATATATTTT
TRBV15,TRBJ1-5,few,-,CATSKGGQPQHF,TGTGCCACCAGCAAGGGCGGTCAGCCCCAGCATTTT
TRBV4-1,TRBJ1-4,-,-,CASSQRASTNEKLFF,TGCGCCAGCAGCCAACGCGCATCAACTAATGAAAAACTGTTTTTT
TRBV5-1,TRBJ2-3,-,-,CASSSGTVGDTQYF,TGCGCCAGCAGCTCCGGGACTGTGGGAGATACGCAGTATTTT
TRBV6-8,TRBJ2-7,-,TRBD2,CASSRTPTSLEQYF,TGTGCCAGCAGTCGAACCCCGACTAGCCTCGAGCAGTACTTC
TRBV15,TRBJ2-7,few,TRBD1,CATTRDRGNYEQYF,TGTGCCACAACCCGGGACAGGGGGAACTACGAGCAGTACTTC
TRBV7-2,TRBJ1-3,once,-,CASSLVVGVSGNTIYF,TGTGCCAGCAGCTTAGTCGTCGGGGTCTCTGGAAACACCATATATTTT